The T cell receptor (beta chain) under discussion was sequenced for a study of regulatory T cells in long-lasting Graves disease. Findings of the study overall: TRBV28 was favored in persistent disease, as were TRBJ1-2 and TRBJ2-5.

This clonotype has a handful of counts. The antigen remains unidentified. Time point defined: persistent/refractory GD, antithyroid drugs over 5 years with positive TRAb. PBMCs provided the RNA from which the TCR library was made. Arm-PCR of CDR3 regions and iRepertoire HTBI primers were the basis on which TCR beta libraries were built. TCRdb re-analysed the multiplex PCR reads in MiXCR, keeping a single row per CDR3 protein. The sample yields around 300,000 distinct CDR3 sequences, under 25% seen once. The V gene lost 2 bases and the J gene lost 5 bases, with 9 bases spanning the gap. This CDR3 is built from 14 residues. Germline CDR1 ENHRY, CDR2 SYGVKD.

The chain joins TRBV10-3 to TRBJ2-2; the D gene is possibly TRBD2 (7 bases). This specimen consisted of peripheral blood mononuclear cells (PBMCs), obtained when the disease was refractory, from a patient treated with antithyroid drugs. The sequence was obtained from a female donor with Graves disease. CDR3 sequence reads: CAISEAGATGELFF. CDR3 DNA sequence: TGTGCCATCAGTGAGGCGGGGGCGACCGGGGAGCTGTTTTTT.